The clone carrying this T cell receptor (beta chain) was counted a few times. What it recognizes is unknown. These data come from a study of beta chain features in type 1 diabetes. Study findings and constraints: For Type 1 diabetes patients, all four CD4+ subsets carried TCRB CDR3s that were moderately but significantly shorter.

CD4+ cells of the naive, central memory, regulatory and stem cell-like memory types were sorted via CD45RO/CCR7/CD25/CD127/CD95/CD27. This CDR3 comprises 16 residues. The ends lost 3 bases at V and 1 base at J; junction bases unmatched: 6. Looked up from germline, CDR1 is MGHRA and CDR2 is YSYEKL. Investigators reverse transcribed all isolated RNA, so they sequenced expressed TCRB transcripts. TCRdb's table, derived via immunoSEQ multiplex PCR, lists solely in-frame clones and lacks some. The table has approximately 260,000 clones, roughly 22% seen once. The chain has TRBV4-1 and TRBJ2-1, with 7 bases that match TRBD2. This receptor was identified in a woman aged 40 to 50 with type 1 diabetes. The specimen sequenced was naive CD4+ T cells from blood. The CDR3 DNA reads as TGCGCCAGCAGCCAGATGGGGGAGGGGTCCTACAATGAGCAGTTCTTC. Translation gives CASSQMGEGSYNEQFF.